This T cell receptor beta chain was captured in a study of liver allograft versus peripheral blood T cells. Looking at the study overall: T cell receptor repertoires in transplanted livers were compared with those in recipients' peripheral blood.

A single count supports this clonotype. Its target is not known. The study, taken as a whole, reports: Repertoires of T cell receptors that resided inside liver allografts reportedly differed from those in peripheral blood.

MiXCR, applied by TCRdb to the reads, yields one record per CDR3 protein. Of 7,500 to 9,000 distinct CDR3 sequences listed, 17% were seen once; the top ten hold 4.6%. This CDR3 contains 14 residues. Germline CDR1 and CDR2: SGHTA and FQGTGA. Trimming stripped 4 bases from V and 1 base from J, with 7 bases between. This sequence joins TRBV7-3 and TRBJ2-2, with D uncertain. The receptor's source is a human patient who had a liver transplant. Some T cells may be supplied by the graft donor. CDR3 sequence reads: CASSSTRNTGELFF. The CDR3 nucleotides read TGTGCCAGCAGCTCGACCCGGAACACCGGGGAGCTGTTTTTT.